This T cell receptor (beta chain) emerged from a study of T cell repertoires in cytomegalovirus infection. Study at large: Shared public TCR beta signatures pointed to both CMV infection and a matching HLA type.

Germline V gene data show CDR1 as MDHEN and CDR2 as SYDVKM. V was clipped by 4 bases and J by 6 bases; unmatched bases: 11. The CDR3 is 16 residues long. TCRdb redid the calling of the reads with MiXCR, one entry per CDR3 protein. The repertoire holds 200,000 to 300,000 distinct CDR3 sequences, with roughly 13% as singletons. As regards this clonotype: Its antigen is not known.

Notes on the study in general: The cumulative frequency of public TCR beta families identified carriers of CMV plus the relevant HLA. There were HLA-C-restricted CMV-specific TCR beta clonotypes dominating the ex vivo response.

The TCR sequence derives from a human donor in good health (CMV status not recorded). Some clones in this sample may be carry-over from other donors' samples. This chain joins TRBV28 and TRBJ2-3; 9 bases are a match to TRBD2. The sample consisted of PBMCs. The CDR3 DNA reads TGTGCCAGCAGTTCCCCTAGGGCTAGCGGGAAGGATACGCAGTATTTT. This gives the protein CASSSPRASGKDTQYF.